The entry that follows covers one T cell receptor (beta chain) sequence. Its antigen remains unknown. The data originate from a study of cytomegalovirus exposure and HLA in healthy donors. Overall study context: Roughly 180 million T cells yielded roughly 120 million unique TCR beta sequences in earlier analysis. HLA-typed donors contributed approximately 86 million unique TCRs, which were held in an early data release.

Germline lookup yields CDR1 MDHEN and CDR2 SYDVKM. CDR3 length equals 15 residues. The V segment lost 5 bases and the J segment 7 bases; nucleotides outside the gene matches: 8. 60 Vbeta and 13 Jbeta primers were used in PCR. Generated by immunoSEQ multiplex PCR, the TCRdb table keeps only in-frame clones and is missing some. This sample has approximately 40,000 clones, with 82% found just once. Points from the study as a whole: Later analysis found that TCR beta chains associated with HLA were more clonally expanded than other, equally common chains. A few CMV-associated chains were confirmed in vitro to be specific for CMV antigens.

The origin of this receptor is a woman younger than 35 in good health and CMV-seropositive. Sequenced material: PBMCs. This rearrangement joins TRBV28 to TRBJ2-7, with 13 bases identical to TRBD2. CDR3 protein: CASSDGTSGNMEQYF. The DNA of the CDR3 is TGTGCCAGCAGTGACGGGACTAGCGGGAATATGGAGCAGTACTTC.